This T cell receptor beta chain was recovered during a study of beta chain features in type 1 diabetes. Study in general: The patient and healthy donor groups were comparable for age, gender and cell yields. Sorted cells examined across all samples numbered roughly 100 million. Regarding the study as a whole: Significant though moderate, a shortening of TCRB CDR3s appeared in all four CD4+ subsets of Type 1 diabetes patients. Patients with type 1 diabetes carried fewer insertions and had more deletions at their VDJ junctions.

Trimming removed 4 bases at V and 0 bases at J, with 10 bases between. The CDR3 consists of 15 residues. Germline V gene lookup returns CDR1 MNHEY and CDR2 SMNVEV (reference sequence). This clone was detected only a few times. What it binds is unknown. What was sequenced were expressed TCRB transcripts, since all of the isolated RNA had been reverse transcribed. Sequenced by immunoSEQ multiplex PCR; TCRdb stores in-frame clones only, minus some. The sample has 600,000 to 700,000 clones, roughly 12% seen once. This TCR came from a man aged 25 to 40 with type 1 diabetes. The rearrangement links TRBV27 to TRBJ1-5; unclear D gene. Sequenced input: naive CD4+ T cells from blood. The CDR3 is CASSYLGSSNQPQHF. The CDR3 DNA is TGTGCCAGCAGTTACCTGGGCAGTAGCAATCAGCCCCAGCATTTT.